A single sample is the source of the 11 T cell receptor beta chains below, sequenced in a study of OX40 agonist ivuxolimab in advanced cancers. The assay was immunoSEQ multiplex PCR, and TCRdb's table has in-frame clones only and misses some. The data show over 75,000 clones, with 90% seen just once and roughly 1.6% held by the top ten. Here the sequenced sample was CD4+ or CD8+ T cells sorted from blood, taken in a trial of the OX40 agonist ivuxolimab. The receptor source for this set is an adult with an advanced solid tumor such as melanoma, head and neck, liver or kidney cancer.

This clone was found once. This sequence joins TRBV2 and TRBJ2-7, with 10 bases aligning to TRBD2. The J segment lost 5 bases and the V segment lost 5 bases, leaving 15 bases of the junction unmatched. The CDR3 length is 17 residues. The germline V gene encodes CDR1 SNHLY and CDR2 FYNNEI. The CDR3 bases are TGTGCCAGCAGTTGGGGAGCCCCAGCGGGAGGGGGGGACGAGCAGTACTTC. This encodes CASSWGAPAGGGDEQYF.

This chain's CDR3 is CASSLAGSSEPQHF. In nucleotides, the CDR3 is TGTGCCAGCAGCTTAGCAGGGTCGAGCGAGCCCCAGCATTTT. This chain joins TRBV7-2 and TRBJ1-5; no reliable D call. With 0 bases removed from V and 8 bases from J, the gap between germline ends came to 11 bases. Germline-derived CDR1 and CDR2 are SGHTA and FQGNSA. The CDR3 spans 14 residues.

The chain recombines TRBV11-3 with TRBJ2-2; D might be TRBD1 (5 bases). There are 14 residues in the CDR3. Germline values: CDR1 SGHNT, CDR2 YENEEA. Trimming shortened V by 6 bases and J by 5 bases, and 13 bases separated the two germline ends. Here the CDR3 reads CASRFQGSTGELFF. For the CDR3, the DNA is TGTGCCAGCAGGTTCCAGGGTTCGACCGGGGAGCTGTTTTTT. The full variable domain, completed using reference TRBV11-3 and TRBJ2-2, is EAGVVQSPRYKIIEKKQPVAFWCNPISGHNTLYWYLQNLGQGPELLIRYENEEAVDDSQLPKDRFSAERLKGVDSTLKIQPAELGDSAVYLCASRFQGSTGELFFGEGSRLTVL.

The V gene is TRBV2, the J gene TRBJ2-7; D ambiguous. Germline V CDR1 and CDR2: SNHLY, FYNNEI. The CDR3 runs 11 residues. The germline V and J ends were trimmed by 3 bases and 3 bases, with 3 bases remaining between them. In DNA form, the CDR3 reads TGTGCCAGCAGTGAGGTCTACGAGCAGTACTTC. It specifies CASSEVYEQYF.

V and J are TRBV19 and TRBJ2-5; D unresolved. CDR3 size: 14 residues. The germline gives CDR1 LNHDA, CDR2 SQIVND (reference sequence). Trimming shortened V by 4 bases and J by 4 bases, and 13 bases separated the two germline ends. The CDR3, as DNA: TGTGCCAGTAGTACCCCCCAGCTCGGAGAGACCCAGTACTTC. Its translation is CASSTPQLGETQYF. Using reference TRBV19 and TRBJ2-5 for the parts outside the CDR3, the full variable domain is DGGITQSPKYLFRKEGQNVTLSCEQNLNHDAMYWYRQDPGQGLRLIYYSQIVNDFQKGDIAEGYSVSREKKESFPLTVTSAQKNPTAFYLCASSTPQLGETQYFGPGTRLLVL.

This chain connects TRBV7-9 to TRBJ1-2; D is uncertain. From germline, CDR1 is SEHNR and CDR2 FQNEAQ (reference sequence). This CDR3 contains 13 residues. Trimming cost V 0 bases and J 6 bases, with 8 bases left between them. CDR3: CASSLAGRDGYTF. The CDR3 region has the DNA TGTGCCAGCAGCTTAGCGGGGAGGGATGGCTACACCTTC.

The table lists this clone with a count of one. This chain joins TRBV25-1 and TRBJ2-5, with D possibly TRBD1 on 6 matching bases. V lost 3 bases and J lost 2, with 13 bases in between. This CDR3 comprises 15 residues. CDR1 and CDR2 from the germline V gene are MGHDK and SYGVNS. The CDR3 nucleotides read TGTGCCAGCAGTGACCCGGCTAGGGGGCAAGAGACCCAGTACTTC. Translating gives CASSDPARGQETQYF.

The chain joins TRBV12-2 to TRBJ1-5. TRBV12-2 is termed a pseudogene. This CDR3 spans 16 amino acids. CDR3: CASRLASLRCNQPQHF. The CDR3 nucleotides are TGTGCAAGTCGCTTAGCGAGCCTACGGTGCAATCAGCCCCAGCATTTT.

The rearrangement joins TRBV27 to TRBJ2-7; D may be TRBD1 or TRBD2 (5 bases each). CDR3 size: 17 residues. CDR1 MNHEY and CDR2 SMNVEV come from the germline V gene (reference sequence). V was cut by 5 bases and J by 6 bases, with 26 bases left in between. In DNA, the CDR3 is TGTGCCAGCAGTCCCTGGGGACCTTCGGCAGCCTCAAGCGAGCAGTACTTC. Protein product: CASSPWGPSAASSEQYF.

This clone was observed a few times. The chain links TRBV9 to TRBJ2-3; 9 bases are a match to TRBD2. This CDR3 spans 16 amino acids. The V segment lost 0 bases and the J segment 2 bases; nucleotides outside the gene matches: 4. Looked up from germline, CDR1 is SGDLS and CDR2 is YYNGEE. The CDR3 DNA reads as TGTGCCAGCAGCGTAGTCCTAGCGGGGACCACAGATACGCAGTATTTT. Translation: CASSVVLAGTTDTQYF.

The rearrangement uses TRBV7-2 and TRBJ1-1; D unresolved. V dropped 5 bases and J dropped 1 base, with 14 bases sitting between them. The CDR3 consists of 15 residues. CDR1 SGHTA and CDR2 FQGNSA come from the germline V gene. The CDR3 here is CASSISGRPNTEAFF. As DNA, the CDR3 is TGTGCCAGCAGCATATCCGGGAGACCGAACACTGAAGCTTTCTTT.